The 3 T cell receptor beta chains below were found in one sample sequenced in a study of blood T cell repertoires in COVID-19. Clones were sequenced by immunoSEQ multiplex PCR, and TCRdb holds only the in-frame ones, with some missing. The repertoire holds almost 200,000 clones, with around four fifths as singletons. The sequencing sample was made of peripheral blood. These receptors originate from a man aged 55 to 70 with COVID-19, enrolled during active disease.

The chain employs TRBV6-2 or TRBV6-3 and TRBJ2-5; 8 bases line up with TRBD1. V shed 0 bases and J 2 bases; nucleotides not matched to a gene: 14. CDR1 is MNHEY, CDR2 SVGEGT, per germline. CDR3 length equals 19 residues. The DNA of the CDR3 is TGTGCCAGCAGTTACTCCCCTCTCTCCCTACAGGGGGGTCAAGAGACCCAGTACTTC. Protein product: CASSYSPLSLQGGQETQYF.

The chain combines TRBV7-2 with TRBJ1-2, with a weak D call TRBD1 (5 bases). The CDR3 spans 17 residues. Germline V CDR1 and CDR2: SGHTA, FQGNSA. The V gene lost 0 bases and the J gene lost 4 bases, with 18 bases spanning the gap. The CDR3 reads CASSLASAGQNVYGYTF. In DNA form, the CDR3 reads TGTGCCAGCAGCTTAGCGAGCGCGGGGCAGAACGTCTATGGCTACACCTTC.

In DNA, the CDR3 is TGTGCCACCCACCTCGGCGGGAATTCACCCCTCCACTTT. Protein: CATHLGGNSPLHF. The chain is built from TRBV16 and TRBJ1-6; no clear D. Trimming removed 10 bases from V and 7 bases from J, with 14 bases in between. The CDR3 sequence is 13 residues long. Germline V CDR1 and CDR2: KGHSY, FQNENV.